A single sample is the source of the 23 T cell receptor beta chains below, sequenced in a study of blood T cell repertoires in COVID-19. Profiling relied on immunoSEQ multiplex PCR, and the TCRdb table lists in-frame clones only, not all of them. The table records some 120,000 clones, around nine tenths of them present only once. The sequencing input was peripheral blood. These receptors were obtained from a woman aged 50 to 60 with acute or convalescent COVID-19.

This clone showed up just once. The J gene is TRBJ1-3, the V gene TRBV7-2, with D possibly matching TRBD1 (5 bases). V lost 3 bases and J 2 bases, leaving 8 bases between the germline ends. The CDR3 loop spans 14 amino acids. CDR1 and CDR2 (germline): SGHTA, FQGNSA. CDR3 sequence reads: CASSFGGAGNTIYF. The CDR3 DNA reads TGTGCCAGCAGCTTCGGAGGGGCTGGAAACACCATATATTTT.

In this sample, this clone turned up a few times. V and J are TRBV28 and TRBJ2-3, with 9 bases identical to TRBD2. With 8 bases clipped from V and 1 base from J, the junction kept 1 base outside the gene matches. The CDR3 covers 13 residues. The germline gives CDR1 MDHEN, CDR2 SYDVKM. CDR3 nucleotide sequence: TGTGCCAGCCAGCGGGGGGGCACAGATACGCAGTATTTT. Its translation is CASQRGGTDTQYF. Full variable domain (remainder filled in from reference TRBV28 and TRBJ2-3): DVKVTQSSRYLVKRTGEKVFLECVQDMDHENMFWYRQDPGLGLRLIYFSYDVKMKEKGDIPEGYSVSREKKERFSLILESASTNQTSMYLCASQRGGTDTQYFGPGTRLTVL.

The genes are TRBV24-1 and TRBJ1-2; 8 bases are shared with TRBD1. V lost 4 bases to trimming and J lost 4 bases; unmatched junction nucleotides: 4. Per the germline V gene, CDR1 is KGHDR and CDR2 is SFDVKD. The CDR3 has 14 residues. The CDR3 sequence: CATSETGGGYGYTF. The CDR3, as DNA: TGTGCCACCAGTGAAACAGGGGGTGGCTATGGCTACACCTTC.

This chain connects TRBV2 to TRBJ1-6; no reliable D call. CDR3 length equals 11 residues. The V end lost 6 bases, the J end lost 8 bases, and 5 bases lay between the germline ends. Germline loops: CDR1 SNHLY, CDR2 FYNNEI. The CDR3 protein is CASSSDSPLHF. Here the CDR3 DNA reads TGTGCCAGCAGCTCGGATTCACCCCTCCACTTT.

This rearrangement joins TRBV6-1 to TRBJ1-1; weak D call: TRBD1 (6 bases). CDR1 MNHNS and CDR2 SASEGT come from the germline V gene. The germline V and J ends were trimmed by 3 bases and 1 base, with 6 bases remaining between them. The CDR3 covers 13 residues. The CDR3 DNA reads as TGTGCCAGCAGTGAGACAGGGAACACTGAAGCTTTCTTT. Translated, it gives CASSETGNTEAFF.

V is TRBV19 and J is TRBJ1-4, with 9 bases lining up with TRBD1. The CDR3 is 16 residues long. Germline V gene lookup returns CDR1 LNHDA and CDR2 SQIVND (reference sequence). J gave up 6 bases and V 4 bases, and 9 bases lay outside the gene matches. In DNA, the CDR3 is TGTGCCAGTAGTACCCGGACAGGGGTAGGGTATGAAAAACTGTTTTTT. Residues: CASSTRTGVGYEKLFF.

V gene TRBV7-2 combines with J gene TRBJ2-5, with 8 bases fitting TRBD2. CDR1 and CDR2 (germline): SGHTA, FQGNSA. The CDR3 extends over 19 amino acids. V shed 5 bases, J shed 4 bases, and the junction held 21 bases outside the gene matches. CDR3 region: CASSPRAGAGLGSGETQYF. In DNA form, the CDR3 reads TGTGCCAGCAGCCCTAGGGCTGGGGCGGGACTAGGGAGCGGAGAGACCCAGTACTTC.

This clone was seen once. The rearrangement joins TRBV25-1 to TRBJ2-7; the match to TRBD1 covers 7 bases. Losses at the gene ends were 4 bases for V and 2 bases for J; bases not matched to a gene: 8. Per the germline V gene, CDR1 is MGHDK and CDR2 is SYGVNS. The CDR3 contains 15 residues. The CDR3 DNA follows: TGTGCCAGCAGTGGCCCCGCCAGGGGGACCTACGAGCAGTACTTC. Translated: CASSGPARGTYEQYF.

The chain carries TRBV19 and TRBJ1-4; the match to TRBD1 covers 8 bases. Unmatched junction bases numbered 14, after V lost 6 bases and J lost 8 bases. The CDR3 has 16 residues. Germline lookup yields CDR1 LNHDA and CDR2 SQIVND (reference sequence). The CDR3 region has the DNA TGTGCCAGTAGCCGCGGACAGGGTGTGGGACCGGAAAAACTGTTTTTT. Amino acids: CASSRGQGVGPEKLFF.

The chain carries TRBV5-5 and TRBJ2-6; no definite D call. Trimming stripped 0 bases from V and 0 bases from J, with 7 bases between. In germline, CDR1 is SGHKS, CDR2 YYEKEE (reference sequence). The CDR3 length is 16 residues. The chain's CDR3 is CASSLDTFSGANVLTF. In DNA form, the CDR3 reads TGTGCCAGCAGCTTGGACACCTTCTCTGGGGCCAACGTCCTGACTTTC.

The J gene is TRBJ1-1, the V gene TRBV27, with 9 nucleotides matching TRBD1. J was trimmed by 1 base and V by 2 bases; bases with no gene match: 5. The CDR3 has 16 residues. The germline gives CDR1 MNHEY, CDR2 SMNVEV (reference sequence). The CDR3 DNA sequence: TGTGCCAGCAGTTTACTCGGGACAGGGCCGAACACTGAAGCTTTCTTT. Its protein product is CASSLLGTGPNTEAFF.

The CDR3 DNA reads as TGTGCCAGCAGCCAAGGACTAGCGGGACGTCAAGAGACCCAGTACTTC. Translation: CASSQGLAGRQETQYF. The chain uses TRBV3-1 (or the pseudogene TRBV3-2) and TRBJ2-5; TRBD2 matches at 11 bases. CDR1 is LGHDT, CDR2 YNNKEL, per germline (reference sequence). V gave up 1 base and J gave up 2 bases; unmatched junction bases: 3. The CDR3 length is 16 residues.

V is TRBV9 and J is TRBJ1-3, with D unresolved. The CDR3 extends over 12 amino acids. Trimming shortened V by 4 bases and J by 0 bases, and 2 bases separated the two germline ends. CDR1 and CDR2 (germline): SGDLS, YYNGEE. DNA of the CDR3: TGTGCCAGCAGCTACTCTGGAAACACCATATATTTT. This translates into CASSYSGNTIYF.

The rearrangement links TRBV9 to TRBJ1-6; 8 positions agree with TRBD1. The CDR3 loop spans 13 amino acids. The germline V gene has CDR1 SGDLS and CDR2 YYNGEE. V lost 5 bases, J lost 7 bases, and 2 bases stayed unmatched. CDR3 in DNA: TGTGCCAGCAGACAGGGGGAAAATTCACCCCTCCACTTT. The encoded protein is CASRQGENSPLHF.

CDR3 coding DNA: TGTGCCAGCAGCGTAGCCCCAACAGGGGGCTGGGGGAGCACTGAAGCTTTCTTT. Translation gives CASSVAPTGGWGSTEAFF. V gene TRBV9 combines with J gene TRBJ1-1, with 9 bases fitting TRBD1. J gave up 4 bases and V 0 bases, and 13 bases lay outside the gene matches. CDR1 SGDLS and CDR2 YYNGEE come from the germline V gene. The CDR3 has 18 amino acids.

The chain has TRBV4-1 and TRBJ2-3, with 7 positions matching TRBD1. The CDR3 extends over 15 amino acids. Trimming removed 6 bases from V and 3 bases from J; junction bases left unmatched: 9. CDR1 and CDR2 from the germline V gene are MGHRA and YSYEKL. Here the CDR3 DNA reads TGCGCCAGCAGACTGGACAGGAGAGAGACAGATACGCAGTATTTT. It is translated as CASRLDRRETDTQYF.

The chain employs TRBV11-2 and TRBJ1-1; TRBD1 is a possible D gene (6 bases). The CDR3 spans 14 residues. V shed 1 base and J shed 4 bases, with 10 bases lying between them. From germline, CDR1 is SGHAT and CDR2 FQNNGV. The CDR3 sequence is CASSLVSGATEAFF. DNA for the CDR3: TGTGCCAGCAGCTTAGTATCAGGGGCCACTGAAGCTTTCTTT.

This chain connects TRBV7-2 to TRBJ1-5; 12 positions agree with TRBD1. V was clipped by 4 bases and J by 2 bases; unmatched bases: 12. Germline V gives CDR1 SGHTA, CDR2 FQGNSA. The CDR3 runs to 19 residues. The CDR3: CASSSPAGTGGVGNQPQHF. In nucleotides, the CDR3 is TGTGCCAGCAGCTCCCCCGCCGGGACAGGGGGCGTCGGCAATCAGCCCCAGCATTTT.

The chain couples TRBV28 to TRBJ2-5; tentatively, D is TRBD2 (6 bases). Germline loops: CDR1 MDHEN, CDR2 SYDVKM. Trimming took 3 bases from V and 5 from J, leaving 13 bases between them. CDR3 length: 14 amino acids. In nucleotides, the CDR3 is TGTGCCAGCAGTTTCGGGACTGCGGCGGAGACCCAGTACTTC. It yields the protein CASSFGTAAETQYF.

The chain couples TRBV18 to TRBJ1-2; TRBD1 aligns across 9 bases. Trimming took 3 bases from V and 9 from J; bases not matched to a gene: 11. This CDR3 has 15 residues. CDR1 and CDR2 (germline): KGHSH, LQKENI. CDR3 residues: CASSPPGQGLISYTF. The CDR3 DNA sequence: TGTGCCAGCTCACCGCCGGGACAGGGCCTTATTAGCTACACCTTC.

This clone came up once. CDR3 sequence: CASSYGTGGEGNTIYF. The CDR3 coding sequence is TGTGCCAGCAGTTACGGGACAGGGGGTGAGGGAAACACCATATATTTT. The chain joins TRBV6-5 to TRBJ1-3, with 11 positions matching TRBD1. The CDR3 loop spans 16 amino acids. Looked up from germline, CDR1 is MNHEY and CDR2 is SVGAGI. V shed 2 bases, J shed 4 bases, and the junction held 4 bases outside the gene matches.

The chain couples TRBV5-6 to TRBJ1-2, with 9 bases lining up with TRBD1. The V gene end was trimmed by 2 bases and the J gene end by 7 bases; junction bases not matched to a gene: 9. The CDR3 is 15 amino acids. Germline V gene data show CDR1 as SGHDT and CDR2 as YYEEEE. CDR3 in DNA: TGTGCCAGCAGCTTCCGGGACAGGGCCTATTCTGGCTACACCTTC. This translates into CASSFRDRAYSGYTF.

J is TRBJ1-4 and V is TRBV7-2, with D perhaps matching TRBD1 (5 bases). From germline, CDR1 is SGHTA and CDR2 FQGNSA. The CDR3 contains 14 residues. The V end was cut by 1 base, the J end by 8 bases, with 11 bases between. The chain's CDR3 is CASSLGQIGEKLFF. The CDR3, as DNA: TGTGCCAGCAGCTTAGGACAGATTGGGGAAAAACTGTTTTTT.